Each of the 26 T cell receptor beta chains below was sequenced from the same sample in a study of T cells in Graves' hyperthyroidism and ophthalmopathy. TCR beta CDR3 regions were amplified from RNA. The HTBI primer set served for first-round RT-PCR of the TCR CDR3. MiXCR was run by TCRdb on the multiplex PCR reads, yielding one entry per CDR3 protein. The profile shows approximately 710,000 distinct CDR3 sequences, approximately 15% of them singletons. Sequencing used blood. These receptors originate from a man aged 45-65 years with Graves' hyperthyroidism.

This clonotype was picked up many times. Here the CDR3 DNA reads TGTGCCAGCAGCCCAACAGTATCAGGGGGCTTGGAGACCCAGTACTTC. Translating it yields CASSPTVSGGLETQYF. The chain has TRBV7-3 and TRBJ2-5; TRBD1 aligns across 8 bases. CDR3 length: 16 amino acids. From germline, CDR1 is SGHTA and CDR2 FQGTGA. V was clipped by 5 bases and J by 5 bases; unmatched bases: 13.

The genes are TRBV7-9 and TRBJ1-4, with 7 bases matching TRBD1. The CDR3 has 16 amino acids. Germline-derived CDR1 and CDR2 are SEHNR and FQNEAQ (reference sequence). After removal of 1 base from V and 8 bases from J, the junction contained 10 bases not matched to a gene. The CDR3 nucleotides are TGTGCCAGCAGCTTAGTCGGAGACAGGGAGGACGAAAAACTGTTTTTT. Its protein product is CASSLVGDREDEKLFF.

This clonotype was recorded at least ten times. This CDR3 reads CASSPGFNEQFF. The DNA for the CDR3 is TGTGCCAGCTCACCAGGGTTCAATGAGCAGTTCTTC. The gene calls are TRBV18 and TRBJ2-1, with D uncertain. The length of the CDR3 is 12 residues. CDR1 and CDR2 from the germline V gene are KGHSH and LQKENI. Trimming removed 2 bases from V and 6 bases from J, with 5 bases in between. The entire variable domain, with the rest obtained from reference TRBV18 and TRBJ2-1, is as follows: NAGVMQNPRHLVRRRGQEARLRCSPMKGHSHVYWYRQLPEEGLKFMVYLQKENIIDESGMPKERFSAEFPKEGPSILRIQQVVRGDSAAYFCASSPGFNEQFFGPGTRLTVL.

This clonotype showed up many times. The chain couples TRBV29-1 to TRBJ2-5; a weak D match, TRBD2 (6 bases). V dropped 4 bases and J dropped 2 bases, with 23 bases sitting between them. Germline V gives CDR1 SQVTM, CDR2 ANQGSEA. This CDR3 is 17 amino acids long. CDR3 in amino acids: CSVVLSSAEVGQETQYF. Here the CDR3 DNA reads TGCAGCGTTGTTCTGTCTAGCGCGGAGGTGGGTCAAGAGACCCAGTACTTC.

There are a few counts of this clonotype. The CDR3 bases are TGCAGCACCGGCGGTGAAGGGGGGGCAGATACGCAGTATTTT. Translation gives CSTGGEGGADTQYF. The chain links TRBV29-1 to TRBJ2-3, with a possible D match to TRBD2 (7 bases). The CDR3 is 14 amino acids. V was trimmed by 8 bases and J by 4 bases, leaving 19 bases between them. Germline CDR1 and CDR2: SQVTM and ANQGSEA.

This clonotype was seen more than once but under ten times. This chain connects TRBV3-1 to TRBJ1-6; D gene ambiguous. The CDR3 extends over 16 amino acids. The germline V gene has CDR1 LGHDT and CDR2 YNNKEL (reference sequence). Trimming left V 5 bases short and J 4 bases short, with 15 bases between. The DNA for the CDR3 is TGTGCCAGCAGCAAGACCTATGGGCCGTATAATTCACCCCTCCACTTT. This gives the protein CASSKTYGPYNSPLHF. Together with reference TRBV3-1 and TRBJ1-6, the CDR3 gives the full variable domain: DTAVSQTPKYLVTQMGNDKSIKCEQNLGHDTMYWYKQDSKKFLKIMFSYNNKELIINETVPNRFSPKSPDKAHLNLHINSLELGDSAVYFCASSKTYGPYNSPLHFGNGTRLTVT.

This clonotype has a count of ten or more. The V gene is TRBV28, the J gene TRBJ2-1; 10 nucleotides agree with TRBD2. The CDR3 covers 17 residues. Germline V gene data show CDR1 as MDHEN and CDR2 as SYDVKM. With V trimmed by 4 bases and J by 4 bases, 10 bases remained unmatched. CDR3 sequence reads: CASSSGGLAAYYNEQFF. The CDR3 region has the DNA TGTGCCAGCAGTTCGGGAGGACTAGCGGCCTATTACAATGAGCAGTTCTTC.

Comments on this clonotype: This may be a read error, as it is one base from a much larger clone. The CDR3 protein is CAGSLGLAGERIYNEQFF. The CDR3 DNA is TGTGCCGGCAGCTTGGGACTAGCGGGGGAGCGAATCTACAATGAGCAGTTCTTC. J is TRBJ2-1 and V is TRBV7-8; 14 bases map to TRBD2. Germline-derived CDR1 and CDR2 are SGHVS and FQNEAQ. This CDR3 is built from 18 residues.

This clonotype was detected ten times or more. This chain links TRBV28 with TRBJ2-7; the match to TRBD2 covers 7 bases. The V gene's germline CDR1 is MDHEN and CDR2 SYDVKM. CDR3 length equals 19 residues. The V and J ends lost 5 bases and 2 bases, in that order; junction bases with no gene match: 21. The CDR3 DNA sequence: TGTGCCAGCAGTGGGGGGTGGGGGGGAGGCCAAGGCGGAACCTACGAGCAGTACTTC. Protein sequence: CASSGGWGGGQGGTYEQYF.

The sample holds many counts of this clonotype. The V gene is TRBV11-1, the J gene TRBJ2-7; 9 bases agree with TRBD1. This CDR3 region has 15 residues. V dropped 5 bases and J dropped 3; count of bases not matched to a gene: 8. Germline V lookup: CDR1 SGHAT, CDR2 FQDESV (reference sequence). As DNA, the CDR3 is TGTGCCAGCAGCACAGGCCGGGACAGGGACTACGAGCAGTACTTC. This translates into CASSTGRDRDYEQYF.

This clonotype was observed many times. The chain carries TRBV27 and TRBJ2-1, with D tentatively TRBD2 (6 bases). Germline-derived CDR1 and CDR2 are MNHEY and SMNVEV (reference sequence). CDR3 length: 16 residues. V was clipped by 2 bases and J by 5 bases, with 16 bases between them. The CDR3 DNA reads TGTGCCAGCAGTTTAGGACTACCTCTCCTGCACAATGAGCAGTTCTTC. It specifies CASSLGLPLLHNEQFF.

This clonotype has a handful of counts. The gene calls are TRBV10-3 and TRBJ2-3, with a weak D call TRBD1 (5 bases). The V end lost 2 bases, the J end lost 8 bases, and 8 bases lay between the germline ends. Germline assignment: CDR1 ENHRY and CDR2 SYGVKD. There are 12 residues in the CDR3. The DNA of the CDR3 is TGTGCCATCAGTGAGACCCAGGGTACGCAGTATTTT. As protein: CAISETQGTQYF.

This clonotype appeared many times. V gene TRBV7-6 combines with J gene TRBJ1-1; D uncertain. The CDR3 covers 15 residues. Per the germline V gene, CDR1 is SGHVS and CDR2 is FNYEAQ. With 3 bases removed from V and 1 base from J, the gap between germline ends came to 12 bases. CDR3 residues: CASSFDLWGNTEAFF. The CDR3 DNA follows: TGTGCCAGCAGCTTCGACCTTTGGGGGAACACTGAAGCTTTCTTT. The whole variable domain, remainder taken from reference TRBV7-6 and TRBJ1-1, is GAGVSQSPRYKVTKRGQDVALRCDPISGHVSLYWYRQALGQGPEFLTYFNYEAQQDKSGLPNDRFSAERPEGSISTLTIQRTEQRDSAMYRCASSFDLWGNTEAFFGQGTRLTVV.

Ten or more counts support this clonotype. The chain is built from TRBV2 and TRBJ1-2, with TRBD1 as a possible D gene (6 bases). This CDR3 is built from 13 residues. Germline-derived CDR1 and CDR2 are SNHLY and FYNNEI. V lost 4 bases to trimming and J lost 7 bases, with 13 bases between them. As DNA, the CDR3 is TGTGCCAGCAGTGTGCTTCAGGGGCCTGGCTACACCTTC. As protein: CASSVLQGPGYTF.

This clonotype appeared many times. V gene TRBV19 combines with J gene TRBJ2-7; D may be TRBD1 (5 bases). V was trimmed by 1 base and J by 1 base, leaving 14 bases between them. The CDR3 consists of 16 residues. Germline V gene lookup returns CDR1 LNHDA and CDR2 SQIVND (reference sequence). The CDR3 DNA follows: TGTGCCAGTAGTATAGGGGCAGGGCTGCCATCCTACGAGCAGTACTTC. Amino acid sequence: CASSIGAGLPSYEQYF.

Concerning this clonotype itself: This may stem from a read error, because a much larger clone lies one nucleotide away. The rearrangement links TRBV6-2 or TRBV6-3 to TRBJ2-7, with TRBD2 matching over 9 bases. J lost 0 bases, V lost 5 bases, and 8 bases had no gene match. This CDR3 region has 16 residues. Germline V gene data show CDR1 as MNHEY and CDR2 as SVGEGT. CDR3 nucleotides: TGTGCCAGCAGTCGTGCTAGCGGGGCCCCCTCCTACGAGCAGTACTTC. It codes for CASSRASGAPSYEQYF.

As concerns this clonotype: One junction end disagrees with the germline gene, perhaps due to a read error. The genes are TRBV5-6 and TRBJ1-4; 7 nucleotides align to TRBD1. There are 16 residues in the CDR3. The germline V gene encodes CDR1 SGHDT and CDR2 YYEEEE. The CDR3 coding sequence is TGTGCCAGCAGCTTCCGGGACAGAAGAACTAATGAAAAGCTGTTTTTT. Its translation: CASSFRDRRTNEKLFF. The full variable domain, rest sourced from reference TRBV5-6 and TRBJ1-4, is DAGVTQSPTHLIKTRGQQVTLRCSPKSGHDTVSWYQQALGQGPQFIFQYYEEEERQRGNFPDRFSGHQFPNYSSELNVNALLLGDSALYLCASSFRDRRTNEKLFFGSGTQLSVL.

The V call is TRBV28, the J call TRBJ1-2; possible D gene TRBD1, 5 bases. This CDR3 has 14 residues. Germline lookup yields CDR1 MDHEN and CDR2 SYDVKM. Trimming pared 7 bases from V and 4 bases from J, leaving 16 bases between. The CDR3 region is CASNPLGPGYGYTF. CDR3 nucleotide sequence: TGTGCCAGCAACCCCCTGGGGCCGGGCTATGGCTACACCTTC.

This clonotype was counted ten times or more. The chain is built from TRBV6-2 or TRBV6-3 and TRBJ2-7; D might be TRBD1 (5 bases). Germline CDR1 and CDR2: MNHEY and SVGEGT. The germline V and J ends were trimmed by 2 bases and 3 bases, with 8 bases remaining between them. The CDR3 runs 13 residues. The CDR3 DNA reads as TGTGCCAGCAGTTACAACAGGATCTACGAGCAGTACTTC. Amino acids: CASSYNRIYEQYF.

Many counts were recorded for this clonotype. The rearrangement links TRBV18 to TRBJ2-3; D is unresolved. V dropped 3 bases and J dropped 3 bases, with 7 bases sitting between them. This CDR3 contains 13 residues. Germline V gene sequence: CDR1 KGHSH, CDR2 LQKENI. In DNA, the CDR3 is TGTGCCAGCTCACCTTCAGCTACAGATACGCAGTATTTT. Its translation is CASSPSATDTQYF.

This clonotype was observed many times. The rearrangement joins TRBV15 to TRBJ2-2; TRBD2 matches at 10 bases. The CDR3 is 15 amino acids. Germline-derived CDR1 and CDR2 are LNHNV and YYDKDF (reference sequence). J was trimmed by 3 bases and V by 5 bases; bases with no gene match: 3. This CDR3 reads CATSAGLADTGELFF. The CDR3 DNA reads TGTGCCACCAGCGCCGGACTAGCGGACACCGGGGAGCTGTTTTTT.

This clonotype was recorded at least ten times. The J gene is TRBJ2-7, the V gene TRBV5-1, with TRBD2 matching over 10 bases. The CDR3 sequence is 14 residues long. The V gene's germline CDR1 is SGHRS and CDR2 YFSETQ. Trimming cost V 4 bases and J 5 bases; bases outside gene matches: 6. Here the CDR3 DNA reads TGCGCCAGCAGCACAAGCGGGAGGGCCGACGAGCAGTACTTC. This gives the protein CASSTSGRADEQYF.

This clonotype has ten or more counts. The chain is built from TRBV27 and TRBJ2-7; D may be TRBD1 or TRBD2 (5 bases each). The CDR3 is 15 amino acids. CDR1 is MNHEY and CDR2 is SMNVEV in the germline V gene (reference sequence). The germline V and J ends were trimmed by 0 bases and 1 base, with 10 bases remaining between them. This chain's CDR3 is CASSLSGVRSYEQYF. The CDR3 DNA reads as TGTGCCAGCAGTTTATCGGGGGTAAGATCCTACGAGCAGTACTTC.

The chain joins TRBV10-1 to TRBJ1-3, with a weak D call TRBD1 (6 bases). CDR3 length equals 14 residues. The germline CDR1 and CDR2 sequences are WNHNN and SYGVQD (reference sequence). Trimming left V 5 bases short and J 2 bases short, with 10 bases between. This chain's CDR3 is CASSSSGAGNTIYF. Here the CDR3 DNA reads TGCGCCAGCAGTTCCTCAGGGGCTGGAAACACCATATATTTT.

The chain employs TRBV30 and TRBJ1-4, with D possibly matching TRBD1 (6 bases). The germline gives CDR1 GTSNPN, CDR2 SVGIG (reference sequence). Trimming took 4 bases from V and 0 from J, leaving 9 bases between them. The CDR3 has 14 amino acids. The CDR3 DNA reads TGTGCCTGGACAGGGGATTCAACTAATGAAAAACTGTTTTTT. This encodes CAWTGDSTNEKLFF.

This clonotype has a count of ten or more. This chain's CDR3 is CASSDHQGRLADNEQFF. The CDR3 nucleotides are TGTGCCAGCAGTGACCATCAGGGGAGACTAGCGGACAATGAGCAGTTCTTC. The chain is built from TRBV6-1 and TRBJ2-1; 9 bases agree with TRBD2. J lost 5 bases, V lost 3 bases, and 11 bases had no gene match. This CDR3 is 17 amino acids long. Germline-derived CDR1 and CDR2 are MNHNS and SASEGT.